Each of the 7 T cell receptor beta chains below was sequenced from the same sample in a study of cytomegalovirus exposure and HLA in healthy donors. Both 60 Vbeta primers and 13 Jbeta primers went into the PCR. Assay: immunoSEQ multiplex PCR; the TCRdb copy retains only in-frame clones and omits some. The sample has about 110,000 clones; 78% are singletons. Sequenced input: PBMCs. The receptors come from a male donor in good health and CMV-seronegative.

This chain joins TRBV19 and TRBJ2-7, with 11 bases that match TRBD1. With V trimmed by 6 bases and J by 5 bases, 6 bases remained unmatched. Germline V gene lookup returns CDR1 LNHDA and CDR2 SQIVND (reference sequence). This CDR3 contains 14 residues. DNA for the CDR3: TGTGCCAGTAGCACGGGACAGGGGGTCAACGAGCAGTACTTC. Amino acid sequence: CASSTGQGVNEQYF.

V is TRBV27 and J is TRBJ2-7, with D possibly matching TRBD1 (6 bases). The V end lost 8 bases, the J end lost 2 bases, and 19 bases lay between the germline ends. Germline CDR1 reads MNHEY; CDR2 reads SMNVEV (reference sequence). The CDR3 loop spans 15 amino acids. This CDR3 is CASVELTGPTYEQYF. The CDR3, as DNA: TGTGCCAGCGTTGAGTTAACAGGGCCGACCTACGAGCAGTACTTC.

CDR3 region: CASIPGSSRPRSQDTQYF. In DNA form, the CDR3 reads TGTGCCAGCATTCCCGGGAGCAGTCGGCCTCGGAGCCAAGATACGCAGTATTTT. The J gene is TRBJ2-3, the V gene TRBV28; tentatively, D is TRBD2 (6 bases). The CDR3 length is 18 residues. The germline V and J ends were trimmed by 7 bases and 5 bases, with 28 bases remaining between them. CDR1 is MDHEN and CDR2 is SYDVKM in the germline V gene.

This chain joins TRBV6-4 and TRBJ2-1, with 11 bases identical to TRBD2. The CDR3 length is 14 residues. Germline loops: CDR1 MRHNA, CDR2 SNTAGT. With 8 bases clipped from V and 10 bases from J, the junction kept 10 bases outside the gene matches. CDR3 region: CASGRLAGGHEQFF. DNA for the CDR3: TGTGCCAGCGGCAGGCTAGCGGGAGGCCACGAGCAGTTCTTC.

This chain links TRBV4-2 with TRBJ2-2, with 13 positions matching TRBD2. The CDR3 runs 16 residues. Trimming at V came to 5 bases and at J to 8 bases, leaving 8 bases not matched to a gene. Germline V gene sequence: CDR1 LGHNA, CDR2 YNFKEQ. For the CDR3, the DNA is TGTGCCAGCAGCGAAGGACTAGCGGGAGTTGCGGGGGAGCTGTTTTTT. It encodes CASSEGLAGVAGELFF.

This clone was detected only a few times. The chain uses TRBV9 and TRBJ2-2, with 7 bases aligning to TRBD1. The junction had 5 bases not matched to a gene; V was cut back by 2 bases and J by 4 bases. The CDR3 spans 15 residues. Per the germline V gene, CDR1 is SGDLS and CDR2 is YYNGEE. The CDR3 region is CASSVTGDRTGELFF. CDR3 sequence (DNA): TGTGCCAGCAGCGTCACAGGGGATCGCACCGGGGAGCTGTTTTTT.

This chain uses TRBV19 with TRBJ2-5; 9 nucleotides agree with TRBD1. Matching the DNA end better, TRBJ2-7 makes the J call doubtful. This CDR3 spans 15 amino acids. The germline V gene has CDR1 LNHDA and CDR2 SQIVND (reference sequence). The CDR3 protein is CASSTGTGFLTEQYF. DNA for the CDR3: TGTGCCAGTAGTACCGGGACAGGGTTCCTCACCGAGCAGTACTTC.